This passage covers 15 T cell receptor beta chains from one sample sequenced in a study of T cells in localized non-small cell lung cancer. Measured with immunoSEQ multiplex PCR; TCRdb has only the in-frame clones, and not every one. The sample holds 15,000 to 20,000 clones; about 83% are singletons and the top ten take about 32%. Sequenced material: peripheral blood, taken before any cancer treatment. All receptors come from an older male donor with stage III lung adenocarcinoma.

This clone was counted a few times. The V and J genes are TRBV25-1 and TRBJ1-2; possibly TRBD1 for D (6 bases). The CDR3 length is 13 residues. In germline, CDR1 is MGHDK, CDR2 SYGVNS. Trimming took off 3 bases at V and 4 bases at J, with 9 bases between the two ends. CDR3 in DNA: TGTGCCAGCAGTGAGGGCAGGGGCTATGGCTACACCTTC. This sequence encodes CASSEGRGYGYTF.

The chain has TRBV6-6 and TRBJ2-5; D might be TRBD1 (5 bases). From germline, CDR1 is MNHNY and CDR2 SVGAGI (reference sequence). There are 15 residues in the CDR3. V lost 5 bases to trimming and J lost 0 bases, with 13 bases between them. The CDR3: CASSLMNRYQETQYF. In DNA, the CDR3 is TGTGCCAGCAGTCTTATGAACAGGTACCAAGAGACCCAGTACTTC.

The CDR3, as DNA: TGCGCCAGCAGCTCGGAAACAACTAATGAAAAACTGTTTTTT. This translates into CASSSETTNEKLFF. The rearrangement uses TRBV5-1 and TRBJ1-4, with D unclear. Germline assignment: CDR1 SGHRS and CDR2 YFSETQ. The CDR3 is 14 amino acids. The germline V and J ends were trimmed by 3 bases and 0 bases, with 6 bases remaining between them. Full variable domain (missing parts from reference TRBV5-1 and TRBJ1-4): KAGVTQTPRYLIKTRGQQVTLSCSPISGHRSVSWYQQTPGQGLQFLFEYFSETQRNKGNFPGRFSGRQFSNSRSEMNVSTLELGDSALYLCASSSETTNEKLFFGSGTQLSVL.

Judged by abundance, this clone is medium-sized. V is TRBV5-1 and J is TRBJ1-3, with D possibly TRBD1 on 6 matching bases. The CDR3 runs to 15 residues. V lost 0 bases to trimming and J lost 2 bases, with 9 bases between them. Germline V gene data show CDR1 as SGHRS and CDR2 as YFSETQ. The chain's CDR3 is CASSLGWGPGNTIYF. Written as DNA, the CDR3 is TGCGCCAGCAGCTTGGGATGGGGGCCTGGAAACACCATATATTTT.

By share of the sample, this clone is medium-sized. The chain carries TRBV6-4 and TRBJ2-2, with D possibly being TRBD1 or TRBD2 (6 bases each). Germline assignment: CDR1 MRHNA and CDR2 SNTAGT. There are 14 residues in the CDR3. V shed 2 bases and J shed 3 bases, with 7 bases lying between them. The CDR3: CASSDRGDTGELFF. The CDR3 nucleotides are TGTGCCAGCAGTGACAGGGGGGACACCGGGGAGCTGTTTTTT.

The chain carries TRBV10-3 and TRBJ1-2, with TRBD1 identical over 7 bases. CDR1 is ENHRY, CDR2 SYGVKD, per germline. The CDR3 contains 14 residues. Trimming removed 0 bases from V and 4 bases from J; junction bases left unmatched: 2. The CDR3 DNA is TGTGCCATCAGTGAGTCCCAGGGGGGCTATGGCTACACCTTC. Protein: CAISESQGGYGYTF.

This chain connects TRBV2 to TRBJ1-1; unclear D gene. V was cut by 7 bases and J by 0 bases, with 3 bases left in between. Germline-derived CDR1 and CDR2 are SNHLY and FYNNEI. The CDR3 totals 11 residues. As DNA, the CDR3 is TGTGCCAGCAAACTGAACACTGAAGCTTTCTTT. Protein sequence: CASKLNTEAFF. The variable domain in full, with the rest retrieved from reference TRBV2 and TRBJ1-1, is EPEVTQTPSHQVTQMGQEVILRCVPISNHLYFYWYRQILGQKVEFLVSFYNNEISEKSEIFDDQFSVERPDGSNFTLKIRSTKLEDSAMYFCASKLNTEAFFGQGTRLTVV.

The DNA of the CDR3 is TGCGCCAGCAGCTTGAGGGCCGCGTCGAACACCGGGGAGCTGTTTTTT. Its translation is CASSLRAASNTGELFF. This chain connects TRBV5-1 to TRBJ2-2; D ambiguous. Trimming stripped 1 base from V and 0 bases from J, with 10 bases between. In germline, CDR1 is SGHRS, CDR2 YFSETQ. CDR3 length equals 16 residues.

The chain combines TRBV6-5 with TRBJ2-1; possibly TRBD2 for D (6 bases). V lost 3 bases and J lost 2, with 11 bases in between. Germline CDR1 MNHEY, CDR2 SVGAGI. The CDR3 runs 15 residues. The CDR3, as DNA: TGTGCCAGCAGTTATGGAGCGGGCCCCTACAATGAGCAGTTCTTC. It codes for CASSYGAGPYNEQFF.

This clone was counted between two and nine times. The DNA for the CDR3 is TGTGCCAGCAGCTTCACAGGGAGGATCTCCTACGAGCAGTACTTC. It translates to CASSFTGRISYEQYF. V is TRBV5-6 and J is TRBJ2-7, with D possibly called TRBD1 or TRBD2 (6 bases each). Germline CDR1 SGHDT, CDR2 YYEEEE. V gave up 2 bases and J gave up 0 bases, with 12 bases separating them. There are 15 residues in the CDR3.

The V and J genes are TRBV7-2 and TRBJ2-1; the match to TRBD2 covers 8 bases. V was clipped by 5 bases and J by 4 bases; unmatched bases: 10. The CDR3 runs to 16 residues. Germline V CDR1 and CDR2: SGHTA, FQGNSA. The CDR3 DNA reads TGTGCCAGCAGCCCCCGTCGAGCGGGGGCATACAATGAGCAGTTCTTC. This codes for CASSPRRAGAYNEQFF.

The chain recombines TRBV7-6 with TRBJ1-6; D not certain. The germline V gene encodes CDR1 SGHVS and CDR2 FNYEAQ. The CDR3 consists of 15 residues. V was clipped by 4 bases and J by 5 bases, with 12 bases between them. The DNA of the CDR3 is TGTGCCAGCAGCTCTTTGGGGTCCGATAATTCACCCCTCCACTTT. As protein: CASSSLGSDNSPLHF.

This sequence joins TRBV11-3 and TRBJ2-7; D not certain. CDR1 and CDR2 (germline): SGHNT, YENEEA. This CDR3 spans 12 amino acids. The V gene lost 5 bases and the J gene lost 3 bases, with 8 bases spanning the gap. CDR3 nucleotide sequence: TGTGCCAGCAGCCAAGGGCGCTACGAGCAGTACTTC. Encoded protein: CASSQGRYEQYF.

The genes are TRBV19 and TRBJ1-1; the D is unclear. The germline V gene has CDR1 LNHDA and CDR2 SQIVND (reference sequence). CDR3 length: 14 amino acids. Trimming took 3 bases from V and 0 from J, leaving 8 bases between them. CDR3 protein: CASSIPTLNTEAFF. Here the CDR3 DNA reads TGTGCCAGTAGTATCCCCACGCTGAACACTGAAGCTTTCTTT.

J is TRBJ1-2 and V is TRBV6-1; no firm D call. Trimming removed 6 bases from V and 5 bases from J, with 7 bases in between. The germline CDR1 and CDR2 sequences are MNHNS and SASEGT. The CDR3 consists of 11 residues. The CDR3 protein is CASRRGYGYTF. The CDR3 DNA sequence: TGTGCCAGCAGACGAGGGTATGGCTACACCTTC.